This paragraph covers one TCR beta chain sequence. Losses at the gene ends were 4 bases for V and 13 bases for J; bases not matched to a gene: 13. CDR3 size: 14 residues. Germline V gene sequence: CDR1 SGHRS, CDR2 YFSETQ. The sample is drawn from a study of T cell changes during pregnancy in multiple sclerosis. The table came from immunoSEQ multiplex PCR; TCRdb's copy has only in-frame clones and leaves some out. The data contain more than 40,000 clones, around 90% of them singletons. The rearrangement joins TRBV5-1 to TRBJ1-4, with 7 bases fitting TRBD1. This sequence originates from a female donor in good health, enrolled as a control in a pregnancy study. This specimen was peripheral blood, taken in the first trimester of pregnancy. CDR3 DNA sequence: TGCGCCAGCAGCGGCGTCGGGTCGACAGGGAGACTGTTTTTT. It specifies CASSGVGSTGRLFF.